This T cell receptor (beta chain) was sequenced in a study of blood T cell repertoires in COVID-19. Background on the study: From T cells, B-cell-depleted T cells, or PBMCs came the material, which was cDNA or gDNA.

Original methodology: Nucleated cell counts were estimated from reference gene primer amplification. Profiling relied on immunoSEQ multiplex PCR, and the TCRdb table lists in-frame clones only, not all of them. Clone size and V and J calls were adopted from that table, with D and trimming inferred from the DNA. The sample has 250,000 to 300,000 clones; 82% are singletons. The CDR3 runs to 15 residues. The V gene lost 0 bases and the J gene lost 15 bases, with 18 bases spanning the gap. Germline V gives CDR1 LNHDA, CDR2 SQIVND (reference sequence). The table lists this clone with a count of one. V is TRBV19 and J is TRBJ1-6, with unresolved D. The TCR was taken from a woman aged 18-35 years with acute or convalescent COVID-19. The material sequenced was peripheral blood. As DNA, the CDR3 is TGTGCCAGTAGTATAGAGATCGGGGTTACGGTGCACCTCCACTTT. This gives the protein CASSIEIGVTVHLHF.